A selection of T cell receptor beta chains follows, all from one sample in a study of T cells after yellow fever vaccination. TCRdb re-called the 5' RACE reads with MiXCR, one entry per CDR3 protein. The sample holds roughly 170,000 distinct CDR3 sequences, around 9% seen once. The sequencing used CD8+ T cells sorted from PBMCs, collected 45 days after the yellow fever booster vaccination. Receptors were obtained from a man between 18 and 35 years old who received the YFV17D yellow fever vaccine. Each CDR3 is given with its conserved first and last residue. The D gene is left open where the match is weak. Size is omitted from some rows. Given values are once, few, many or a class for expanded clones.

TRBJ1-2 - - TRBV27 CASSFTGGLHGYTF TGTGCCAGCAGTTTTACTGGGGGCCTCCATGGCTACACCTTC
TRBJ2-2 - few TRBV24-1 CATSDPNVNTGELFF TGTGCCACCAGTGACCCTAACGTGAACACCGGGGAGCTGTTTTTT
TRBJ1-2 - few TRBV27 CASSLTRDYGYTF TGTGCCAGCAGTTTAACCCGGGACTACGGCTACACCTTC
TRBJ2-6 - few TRBV9 CASSVHRVSGANVLTF TGTGCCAGCAGCGTCCACAGGGTATCTGGGGCCAACGTCCTGACTTTC
TRBJ2-7 TRBD2 few TRBV19 CASSPPRGGYYEQYF TGTGCCAGTAGTCCCCCCCGCGGGGGGTATTACGAGCAGTACTTC
TRBJ2-1 TRBD1 - TRBV7-9 CASSQAGTAYNEQFF TGTGCCAGCAGCCAAGCCGGGACAGCTTACAATGAGCAGTTCTTC
TRBJ2-7 - - TRBV5-1 CASSFDKTSYEQYF TGCGCCAGCAGCTTCGACAAAACCTCCTACGAGCAGTACTTC
TRBJ2-7 - many TRBV7-2 CASSWDGYEQYF TGTGCCAGCAGCTGGGACGGTTACGAGCAGTACTTC
TRBJ2-1 TRBD2 once TRBV6-2/TRBV6-3 CATSTAGGSYNEQFF TGTGCCACCTCAACGGCGGGGGGATCCTACAATGAGCAGTTCTTC
TRBJ2-3 - - TRBV7-9 CASSSPGVNVFSF TGTGCCAGCAGCTCCCCTGGTGTCAATGTGTTTAGTTTT
TRBJ1-1 TRBD1 few TRBV30 CAWSVLWDSTNTEAFF TGTGCCTGGAGTGTACTTTGGGACAGTACGAACACTGAAGCTTTCTTT
TRBJ2-1 - few TRBV29-1 CSAHGNEQFF TGCAGCGCGCACGGCAATGAGCAGTTCTTC
TRBJ2-1 - - TRBV5-5 CASSHSSYNEQFF TGTGCCAGCAGTCATAGCTCCTACAATGAGCAGTTCTTC
TRBJ1-1 - many TRBV30 CAWSVSAEAFF TGTGCCTGGAGTGTATCAGCAGAAGCTTTCTTT
TRBJ2-1 - - TRBV9 CASSVEGTVMDEQFF TGTGCCAGCAGCGTAGAAGGGACGGTGATGGACGAGCAGTTCTTC
TRBJ2-7 - - TRBV29-1 CSVEVPGILYEQYF TGCAGCGTTGAAGTGCCCGGGATACTATACGAGCAGTACTTC
TRBJ1-1 - few TRBV6-5 CASSYSPSTEAFF TGTGCCAGCAGTTACTCCCCTAGCACTGAAGCTTTCTTT
TRBJ1-2 - - TRBV9 CASSVDGALYGYTF TGTGCCAGCAGCGTAGATGGGGCCCTCTATGGCTACACCTTC
TRBJ2-7 TRBD2 - TRBV11-2 CASSLRTLAVLPDEQYF TGTGCCAGCAGCCTTAGGACCCTAGCGGTCCTTCCAGACGAGCAGTACTTC
TRBJ1-5 - - TRBV5-1 CASSLTTGSNQPQHF TGCGCCAGCAGCTTGACGACAGGTAGCAATCAGCCCCAGCATTTT
TRBJ1-1 TRBD1 few TRBV6-5 CASSDQGVTEAFF TGTGCCAGCAGTGACCAGGGGGTCACTGAAGCTTTCTTT
TRBJ2-3 TRBD2 - TRBV4-2 CASSQRRGATDTQYF TGTGCCAGCAGCCAAAGGCGGGGGGCCACAGATACGCAGTATTTT
TRBJ2-5 - few TRBV6-1 CASSELMAEYF TGTGCCAGCAGTGAATTGATGGCGGAGTACTTC
TRBJ1-2 - - TRBV6-5 CASSYSRRASHYGYTF TGTGCCAGCAGTTACTCGCGGCGGGCCTCGCACTATGGCTACACCTTC
TRBJ2-2 - few TRBV5-4 CASSDGLITGTGELFF TGTGCCAGCAGCGACGGACTGATTACGGGAACCGGGGAGCTGTTTTTT
TRBJ2-5 - few TRBV7-9 CASSPGSNQETQYF TGTGCCAGCAGCCCAGGGTCTAACCAAGAGACCCAGTACTTC
TRBJ1-4 - - TRBV5-6 CASSLGAGGKLFF TGTGCCAGCAGCTTGGGAGCCGGAGGAAAACTGTTTTTT
TRBJ2-1 TRBD1 many TRBV12-3/TRBV12-4 CASRPLWDRGPYNEQFF TGTGCCAGCAGACCCCTCTGGGACAGGGGGCCATACAATGAGCAGTTCTTC
TRBJ1-5 - many TRBV4-3 CASSQDRHSNQPQHF TGCGCCAGCAGCCAAGACAGGCATAGCAATCAGCCCCAGCATTTT
TRBJ2-5 - - TRBV29-1 CSVEPSGGLRETQYF TGCAGCGTTGAGCCCTCCGGGGGTCTTCGGGAGACCCAGTACTTC
TRBJ1-5 - - TRBV7-8 CASSPTPGSGGNQPQHF TGTGCCAGCAGCCCCACCCCAGGTTCAGGGGGCAATCAGCCCCAGCATTTT
TRBJ2-1 - - TRBV9 CASSVEAVHDEQFF TGTGCCAGCAGCGTAGAGGCAGTACATGATGAGCAGTTCTTC
TRBJ1-2 - - TRBV5-4 CASSFGPDYGYTF TGTGCCAGCAGCTTCGGACCCGACTATGGCTACACCTTC
TRBJ2-1 TRBD2 few TRBV9 CASTTGGGNEQFF TGTGCCAGCACGACGGGGGGGGGCAATGAGCAGTTCTTC
TRBJ1-6 TRBD1 few TRBV4-1 CASSRQDRGNSPLHF TGCGCCAGCAGCCGCCAGGACAGGGGAAATTCACCCCTCCACTTT
TRBJ2-2 - many TRBV5-1 CASSLGGVNTGELFF TGCGCCAGCAGCTTGGGAGGTGTGAACACCGGGGAGCTGTTTTTT
TRBJ2-5 - few TRBV6-2/TRBV6-3 CASRSRALVQETQYF TGTGCCAGCCGCTCACGGGCGCTTGTTCAAGAGACCCAGTACTTC
TRBJ2-5 - many TRBV4-1 CASSQGLARETQYF TGCGCCAGCAGCCAAGGCCTAGCGAGGGAGACCCAGTACTTC
TRBJ2-1 - - TRBV7-9 CASSFGQGAPLGEFF -
TRBJ2-1 TRBD2 - TRBV7-2 CASSLSISAAGGIGAYNEQFF TGTGCCAGCAGCTTATCCATCTCCGCAGCGGGGGGTATTGGGGCCTACAATGAGCAGTTCTTC
TRBJ1-1 TRBD1 few TRBV25-1 CASSSGQGSVNTEAFF TGTGCCAGCAGCAGCGGACAGGGGTCTGTGAACACTGAAGCTTTCTTT
TRBJ2-3 - few TRBV7-8 CASSTQAGDTQYF TGTGCCAGCAGCACCCAAGCGGGAGATACGCAGTATTTT
TRBJ2-6 - few TRBV7-9 CASSLDSLSGANVLTF TGTGCCAGCAGCTTGGACAGCCTCTCTGGGGCCAACGTCCTGACTTTC
TRBJ2-1 TRBD2 - TRBV25-1 CASSEYERGYGEQFF TGTGCCAGCAGTGAATATGAGCGGGGGTACGGTGAGCAGTTCTTC
TRBJ2-1 - few TRBV4-1 CASSQAGVIALNEQFF TGCGCCAGCAGCCAAGCCGGTGTGATAGCTCTCAATGAGCAGTTCTTC
TRBJ2-4 - many TRBV6-5 CASSPVGGRWGNIQYF TGTGCCAGCAGCCCGGTGGGGGGGCGATGGGGAAACATTCAGTACTTC
TRBJ2-5 - - TRBV7-9 CASSWIESAETQYF TGTGCCAGCAGCTGGATTGAGAGCGCAGAGACCCAGTACTTC
TRBJ1-5 - few TRBV4-1 CASSQVTGGGAQPQHF TGCGCCAGCAGCCAAGTCACCGGGGGAGGGGCTCAGCCCCAGCATTTT
TRBJ2-5 TRBD1 many TRBV11-2 CASSGPGTAQETQYF TGTGCCAGCAGCGGGCCGGGGACAGCTCAAGAGACCCAGTACTTC
TRBJ1-2 - few TRBV4-1 CASSQLVQGNYGYTF TGCGCCAGCAGCCAACTAGTCCAGGGGAACTATGGCTACACCTTC
TRBJ2-1 - few TRBV6-5 CASSPISSLSEQFF TGTGCCAGCAGCCCCATATCGTCATTAAGTGAGCAGTTCTTC
TRBJ1-2 - - TRBV7-9 CASISTGGPDGYTF TGTGCCAGCATCTCCACGGGGGGACCGGATGGCTACACCTTC
TRBJ2-1 TRBD1 few TRBV10-1 CASSESGDRGLGNEQFF TGCGCCAGCAGTGAGTCAGGCGACAGGGGATTGGGCAATGAGCAGTTCTTC
TRBJ1-3 TRBD1 few TRBV7-2 CASSFITGGGNTIYF TGTGCCAGCAGCTTTATTACAGGGGGTGGAAACACCATATATTTT
TRBJ1-1 - - TRBV12-3/TRBV12-4 CASTPGGDTEAFF TGTGCCAGCACCCCCGGCGGGGACACTGAAGCTTTCTTT
TRBJ2-1 - - TRBV4-1 CASSQDAGGSYNEQFF TGCGCCAGCAGCCAAGACGCGGGTGGCTCCTACAATGAGCAGTTCTTC
TRBJ1-4 - - TRBV12-3/TRBV12-4 CASSPGLTNEKLFF TGTGCCAGCAGCCCAGGGCTCACTAATGAAAAACTGTTTTTT
TRBJ1-1 - - TRBV29-1 CSVVGTEAFF TGCAGCGTTGTGGGCACTGAAGCTTTCTTT
TRBJ2-2 - - TRBV15 CATSRDQIRELFF TGTGCCACCAGCAGAGACCAAATCCGGGAGCTGTTTTTT
TRBJ2-4 TRBD1 few TRBV9 CASSVAGLGTDPIQYF TGTGCCAGCAGCGTAGCCGGCCTCGGGACAGATCCTATTCAGTACTTC